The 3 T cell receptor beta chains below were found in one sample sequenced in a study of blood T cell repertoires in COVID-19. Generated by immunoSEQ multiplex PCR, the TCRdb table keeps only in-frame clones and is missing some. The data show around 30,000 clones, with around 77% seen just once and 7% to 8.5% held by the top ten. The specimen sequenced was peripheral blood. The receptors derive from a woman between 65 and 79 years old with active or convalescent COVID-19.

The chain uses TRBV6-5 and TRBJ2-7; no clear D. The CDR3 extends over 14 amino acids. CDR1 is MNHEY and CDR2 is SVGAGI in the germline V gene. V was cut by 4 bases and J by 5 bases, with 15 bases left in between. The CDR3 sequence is CASSFLRLRNEQYF. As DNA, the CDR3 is TGTGCCAGCAGTTTCTTGAGACTCCGTAACGAGCAGTACTTC.

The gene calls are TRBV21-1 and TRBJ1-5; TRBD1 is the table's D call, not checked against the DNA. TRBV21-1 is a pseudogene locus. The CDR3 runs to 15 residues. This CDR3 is CASSTGTGFNQPQHF. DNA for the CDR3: TGTGCCAGCAGCACCGGGACAGGGTTTAATCAGCCCCAGCATTTT.

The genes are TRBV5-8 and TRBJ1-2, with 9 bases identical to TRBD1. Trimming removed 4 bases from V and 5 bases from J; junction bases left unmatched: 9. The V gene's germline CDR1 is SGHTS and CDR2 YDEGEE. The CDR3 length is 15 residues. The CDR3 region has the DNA TGTGCCAGCAGCCTACAGGGGGCAGGCGGTTATGGCTACACCTTC. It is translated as CASSLQGAGGYGYTF.